These 13 T cell receptor beta chains share one sample of origin, sequenced in a study of beta chain features in type 1 diabetes. What was sequenced were expressed TCRB transcripts, since all of the isolated RNA had been reverse transcribed. Produced via immunoSEQ multiplex PCR; TCRdb's table is partial and in-frame only. The table has about 210,000 clones, 9.5% to 13% seen once. Sequenced material: central memory CD4+ T cells from blood. These receptors originate from a man between 18 and 29 years old in good health.

This clone appeared a few times. V gene TRBV7-2 combines with J gene TRBJ2-3; 7 bases agree with TRBD2. CDR1 is SGHTA and CDR2 is FQGNSA in the germline V gene. V gave up 2 bases and J gave up 4 bases; unmatched junction bases: 6. There are 15 residues in the CDR3. The CDR3 coding sequence is TGTGCCAGCAGCTTACTTGGCGGGGGAGCAGATACGCAGTATTTT. Encoded protein: CASSLLGGGADTQYF.

This rearrangement joins TRBV7-8 to TRBJ2-3, with 8 bases that match TRBD1. V shed 3 bases, J shed 3 bases, and the junction held 2 bases outside the gene matches. The CDR3 runs to 14 residues. In germline, CDR1 is SGHVS, CDR2 FQNEAQ. The CDR3 bases are TGTGCCAGCAGCTTCAGGGGGCCGACAGATACGCAGTATTTT. Translated: CASSFRGPTDTQYF.

This clone has only a few counts. The chain couples TRBV10-3 to TRBJ2-7; 8 positions agree with TRBD1. The CDR3 runs 13 residues. Germline V gene sequence: CDR1 ENHRY, CDR2 SYGVKD. The ends lost 7 bases at V and 7 bases at J; junction bases unmatched: 9. The CDR3 loop reads CAITPDRAREQYF. DNA of the CDR3: TGTGCCATCACCCCGGACAGGGCGAGGGAGCAGTACTTC.

This clone was seen many times. V and J are TRBV29-1 and TRBJ1-2; 10 positions agree with TRBD1. This CDR3 spans 11 amino acids. Germline V lookup: CDR1 SQVTM, CDR2 ANQGSEA. V shed 7 bases, J shed 7 bases, and the junction held 3 bases outside the gene matches. The CDR3 protein is CSGGQGSGYTF. DNA of the CDR3: TGCAGCGGGGGACAGGGGTCTGGCTACACCTTC. The variable domain in full, completed from reference TRBV29-1 and TRBJ1-2, reads SAVISQKPSRDICQRGTSLTIQCQVDSQVTMMFWYRQQPGQSLTLIATANQGSEATYESGFVIDKFPISRPNLTFSTLTVSNMSPEDSSIYLCSGGQGSGYTFGSGTRLTVV.

The chain joins TRBV28 to TRBJ1-5, with 8 bases lining up with TRBD1. V shed 5 bases and J 2 bases; nucleotides not matched to a gene: 5. Germline CDR1 MDHEN, CDR2 SYDVKM. The CDR3 sequence is 15 residues long. The CDR3 nucleotides read TGTGCCAGCAGTCCCCGACAGGGGCGCAATCAGCCCCAGCATTTT. This codes for CASSPRQGRNQPQHF.

This clone occurred many times. The chain couples TRBV7-9 to TRBJ2-1; TRBD1 matches 9 bases. Germline trimming cut 6 bases from V and 5 bases from J; bases unmatched to any gene: 5. From germline, CDR1 is SEHNR and CDR2 FQNEAQ (reference sequence). The CDR3 is made up of 14 amino acids. This CDR3 is CASRRDRANNEQFF. The CDR3 nucleotides are TGTGCCAGCAGGAGGGACAGGGCCAACAATGAGCAGTTCTTC.

This sequence joins TRBV2 and TRBJ2-7; possibly TRBD2 for D (6 bases). Germline CDR1 is SNHLY and CDR2 is FYNNEI. CDR3 length equals 13 residues. V dropped 2 bases and J dropped 6 bases, with 11 bases sitting between them. The CDR3 nucleotides are TGTGCCAGCAGTGAACAGCCCGGGGGCGAGCAGTACTTC. Its translation is CASSEQPGGEQYF.

The chain joins TRBV4-3 to TRBJ2-3; weak D call: TRBD1 (6 bases). This CDR3 is 14 amino acids long. The V gene's germline CDR1 is LGHNA and CDR2 YSLEER. V lost 4 bases and J 6 bases, leaving 14 bases between the germline ends. CDR3: CASSPPGRGDTQYF. The CDR3 nucleotides are TGCGCCAGCAGCCCACCAGGCAGGGGTGATACGCAGTATTTT.

This clone was seen only a few times. The chain combines TRBV27 with TRBJ2-7; 8 nucleotides agree with TRBD1. This CDR3 spans 16 amino acids. Germline loops: CDR1 MNHEY, CDR2 SMNVEV (reference sequence). The ends lost 6 bases at V and 2 bases at J; junction bases unmatched: 12. Written as DNA, the CDR3 is TGTGCCAGCAGGGATACGGACAGGGTAGGGACCTACGAGCAGTACTTC. It codes for CASRDTDRVGTYEQYF.

There are many counts of this clone. The chain links TRBV4-2 to TRBJ2-4; 7 nucleotides align to TRBD1. Germline V lookup: CDR1 LGHNA, CDR2 YNFKEQ. This CDR3 is built from 15 residues. The junction had 8 bases not matched to a gene; V was cut back by 1 base and J by 8 bases. For the CDR3, the DNA is TGTGCCAGCAGCCAAGGTGGGACAGAGGCGGACATTCAGTACTTC. Amino acids: CASSQGGTEADIQYF.

V usage is TRBV2 and J usage is TRBJ2-1; D perhaps matches TRBD1 (6 bases). The germline V and J ends were trimmed by 1 base and 8 bases, with 15 bases remaining between them. This CDR3 comprises 15 residues. Germline CDR1 SNHLY, CDR2 FYNNEI. The CDR3: CASSEESRGRDEQFF. CDR3 nucleotides: TGTGCCAGCAGTGAAGAAAGCAGGGGACGCGATGAGCAGTTCTTC.

There are a few counts of this clone. CDR3: CASNPAEGSQTQYF. The CDR3 DNA follows: TGCGCCAGCAACCCCGCCGAGGGGAGCCAGACCCAGTACTTC. The chain carries TRBV5-1 and TRBJ2-5; the D call may be TRBD1 or TRBD2 (5 bases each). CDR3 size: 14 residues. The V gene's germline CDR1 is SGHRS and CDR2 YFSETQ. V lost 6 bases and J lost 6, with 18 bases in between.

This clone has only a few counts. This sequence joins TRBV7-2 and TRBJ2-7; D is undetermined. The germline V gene has CDR1 SGHTA and CDR2 FQGNSA. Trimming took 5 bases from V and 7 from J, leaving 21 bases between them. The CDR3 consists of 15 residues. The CDR3 spells CASSPRTDRIGEQYF. CDR3 bases: TGTGCCAGCAGCCCCCGGACGGACCGGATAGGGGAGCAGTACTTC.